This entry concerns a single TCR beta chain. These data originate in a study of blood T cell repertoires in COVID-19. Study context: Acute and convalescent COVID-19 specimens originated in the United States, Italy and Spain. T cells, B-cell-depleted T cells, or PBMCs provided the cDNA or gDNA that served as material.

Germline CDR1 is MNHEY and CDR2 is SMNVEV (reference sequence). The CDR3 runs 16 residues. Trimming cost V 4 bases and J 3 bases; bases outside gene matches: 8. In the original workflow: Amplifying reference gene primers gave estimates of nucleated cell counts. The protocol was immunoSEQ multiplex PCR, while the TCRdb copy is restricted to in-frame clones and leaves out a portion. That table furnishes V, J and clone size, whereas the DNA furnished D and trimming. The data hold about 60,000 clones, with 65% to 90% observed a single time. The receptor was derived from a human donor in a cohort sampled during active COVID-19. Sequencing was done on a sample of peripheral blood. This rearrangement joins TRBV27 to TRBJ1-4; 7 bases are shared with TRBD1. This CDR3 reads CASSSEGAPANEKLFF. CDR3 DNA: TGTGCCAGCAGTTCAGAGGGGGCGCCGGCTAATGAAAAACTGTTTTTT.